The T cell receptor beta chain described here comes from a study of identical twins. CDR1 is MDHEN, CDR2 SYDVKM, per germline. Trimming shortened V by 5 bases and J by 4 bases, and 10 bases separated the two germline ends. The CDR3 has 13 amino acids. Study-level results: Conclusions relied on cross-sectional statistical analysis, not following the same donors.

This clonotype was observed a handful of times. Its antigen is unknown. Each CDR3 protein is one row after TCRdb ran MiXCR on the 5' RACE reads. The sample yields roughly 710,000 distinct CDR3 sequences, 5.5% to 6.5% seen once. Sequenced material: naive T cells sorted from blood. The TCR was taken from a man aged 18-30 years in good health. The chain is built from TRBV28 and TRBJ2-3; tentative D call: TRBD1 (6 bases). CDR3 protein: CASSAPGADTQYF. DNA of the CDR3: TGTGCCAGCAGTGCACCAGGGGCAGATACGCAGTATTTT.